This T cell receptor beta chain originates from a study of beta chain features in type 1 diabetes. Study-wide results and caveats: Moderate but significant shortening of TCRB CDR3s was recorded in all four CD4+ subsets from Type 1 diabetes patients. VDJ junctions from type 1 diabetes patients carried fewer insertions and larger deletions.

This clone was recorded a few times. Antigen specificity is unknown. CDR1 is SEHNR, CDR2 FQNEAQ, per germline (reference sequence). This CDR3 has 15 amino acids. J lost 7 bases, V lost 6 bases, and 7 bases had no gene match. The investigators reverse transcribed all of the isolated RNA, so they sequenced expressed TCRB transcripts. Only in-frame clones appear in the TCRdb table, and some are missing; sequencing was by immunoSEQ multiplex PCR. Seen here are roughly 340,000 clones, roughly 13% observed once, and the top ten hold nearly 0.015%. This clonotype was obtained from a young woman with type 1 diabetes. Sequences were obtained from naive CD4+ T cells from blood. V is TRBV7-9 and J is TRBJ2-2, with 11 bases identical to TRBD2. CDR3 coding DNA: TGTGCCAGCAGGATAACTAGCGGGAGCGTCGGGGAGCTGTTTTTT. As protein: CASRITSGSVGELFF.